This TCR beta chain was observed in a study of blood T cell repertoires in COVID-19. Looking at the study overall: Sites across the United States, Italy and Spain contributed samples from acute and convalescent COVID-19.

Original data processing: Using reference gene primer amplification, nucleated cell counts were estimated. Sequencing was performed with immunoSEQ multiplex PCR; in TCRdb, only in-frame clones are kept and a portion is missing. V and J calls and clone size come straight from that table; D and trimming were deduced from the DNA. The top ten clones hold 4% to 5.5% of a sample with about 99,000 clones, 82% of them seen once. The material sequenced was peripheral blood. The TCR sequence derives from a man between 60 and 75 years old with acute or convalescent COVID-19.

Here the CDR3 reads CSVRQVNTEAFF. CDR3 DNA sequence: TGCAGCGTTAGACAGGTGAACACTGAAGCTTTCTTT. The rearrangement links TRBV29-1 to TRBJ1-1; possibly TRBD1 for D (6 bases). Germline V CDR1 and CDR2: SQVTM, ANQGSEA. This CDR3 has 12 amino acids. Trimming removed 5 bases at V and 0 bases at J, with 7 bases between. The full variable domain, rest sourced from reference TRBV29-1 and TRBJ1-1, is SAVISQKPSRDICQRGTSLTIQCQVDSQVTMMFWYRQQPGQSLTLIATANQGSEATYESGFVIDKFPISRPNLTFSTLTVSNMSPEDSSIYLCSVRQVNTEAFFGQGTRLTVV.